In its sample, the clone carrying this TCR beta chain was seen once. A quantity of about 0.45 to 1 ug RNA underwent reverse transcription using random hexamers. From the immunoSEQ multiplex PCR reads, TCRdb called clonotypes with MiXCR, one entry per CDR3 protein. The sample lists about 150,000 distinct CDR3 sequences; 85% to 95% were seen once. The sample comes from a study of CD8 T cells in Susac syndrome. The CDR3 runs to 15 residues. The V and J ends lost 0 bases and 6 bases respectively, with 17 bases between them. Germline V gene data show CDR1 as DFQATT and CDR2 as SNEGSKA (reference sequence).

The V gene is TRBV20-1, the J gene TRBJ1-1, with D possibly being TRBD1 (6 bases). The sequencing sample was made of CD8+ T cells from PBMCs. The TCR comes from a human donor with multiple sclerosis. DNA of the CDR3: TGCAGTGCTAGAGACAACTACAGGGAGGTGGCTGAAGCTTTCTTT. As protein: CSARDNYREVAEAFF.